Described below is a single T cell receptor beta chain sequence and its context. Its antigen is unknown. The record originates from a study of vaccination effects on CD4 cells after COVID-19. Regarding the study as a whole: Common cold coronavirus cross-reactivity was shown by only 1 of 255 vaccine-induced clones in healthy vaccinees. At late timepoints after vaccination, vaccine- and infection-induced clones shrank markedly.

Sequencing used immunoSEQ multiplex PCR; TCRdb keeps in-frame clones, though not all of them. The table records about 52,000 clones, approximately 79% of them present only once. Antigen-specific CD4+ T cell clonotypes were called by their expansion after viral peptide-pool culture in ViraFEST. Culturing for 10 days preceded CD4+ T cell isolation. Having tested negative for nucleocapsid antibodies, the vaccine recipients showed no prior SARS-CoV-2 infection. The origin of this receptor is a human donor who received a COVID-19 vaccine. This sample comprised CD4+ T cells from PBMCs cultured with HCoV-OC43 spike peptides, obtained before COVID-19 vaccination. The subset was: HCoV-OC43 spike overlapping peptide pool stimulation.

The CDR3 sequence: CASSQSDRAFNSPLHF. CDR3 DNA: TGTGCCAGTAGCCAATCCGACAGGGCCTTTAATTCACCCCTCCACTTT. The rearrangement uses TRBV19 and TRBJ1-6, with 7 bases that match TRBD1. Trimming removed 6 bases from V and 6 bases from J; junction bases left unmatched: 11. The germline CDR1 and CDR2 sequences are LNHDA and SQIVND (reference sequence). The CDR3 totals 16 residues.